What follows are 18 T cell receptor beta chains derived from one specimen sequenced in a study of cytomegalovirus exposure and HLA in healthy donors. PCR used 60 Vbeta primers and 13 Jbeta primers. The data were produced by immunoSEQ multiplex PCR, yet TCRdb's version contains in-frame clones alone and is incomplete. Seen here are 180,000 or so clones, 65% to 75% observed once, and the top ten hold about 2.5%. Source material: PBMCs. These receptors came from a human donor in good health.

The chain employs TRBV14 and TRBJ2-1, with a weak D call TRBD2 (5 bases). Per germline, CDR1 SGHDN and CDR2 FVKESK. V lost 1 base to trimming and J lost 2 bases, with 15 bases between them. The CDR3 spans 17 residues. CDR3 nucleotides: TGTGCCAGCAGCCAAGTCCCTCTAGCCTATACCTACAATGAGCAGTTCTTC. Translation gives CASSQVPLAYTYNEQFF. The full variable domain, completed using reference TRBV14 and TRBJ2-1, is EAGVTQFPSHSVIEKGQTVTLRCDPISGHDNLYWYRRVMGKEIKFLLHFVKESKQDESGMPNNRFLAERTGGTYSTLKVQPAELEDSGVYFCASSQVPLAYTYNEQFFGPGTRLTVL.

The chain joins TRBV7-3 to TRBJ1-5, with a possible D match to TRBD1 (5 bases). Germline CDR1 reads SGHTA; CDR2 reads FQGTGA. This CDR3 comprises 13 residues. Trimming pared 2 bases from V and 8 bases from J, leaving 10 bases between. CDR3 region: CASSLLQGKPQHF. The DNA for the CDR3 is TGTGCCAGCAGCTTACTTCAGGGAAAGCCCCAGCATTTT. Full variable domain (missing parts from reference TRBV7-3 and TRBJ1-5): GAGVSQTPSNKVTEKGKYVELRCDPISGHTALYWYRQSLGQGPEFLIYFQGTGAADDSGLPNDRFFAVRPEGSVSTLKIQRTERGDSAVYLCASSLLQGKPQHFGDGTRLSIL.

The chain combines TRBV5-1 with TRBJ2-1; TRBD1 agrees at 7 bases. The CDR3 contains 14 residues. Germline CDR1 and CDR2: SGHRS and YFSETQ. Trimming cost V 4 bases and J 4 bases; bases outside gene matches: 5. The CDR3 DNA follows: TGCGCCAGCAGCCTGGGACAGTCTTACAATGAGCAGTTCTTC. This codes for CASSLGQSYNEQFF.

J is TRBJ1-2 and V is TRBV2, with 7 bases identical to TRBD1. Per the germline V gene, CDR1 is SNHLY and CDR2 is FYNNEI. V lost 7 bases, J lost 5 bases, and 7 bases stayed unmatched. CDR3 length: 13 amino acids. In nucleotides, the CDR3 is TGTGCCAGCACCCCGACAGGGCCTTATGGCTACACCTTC. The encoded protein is CASTPTGPYGYTF.

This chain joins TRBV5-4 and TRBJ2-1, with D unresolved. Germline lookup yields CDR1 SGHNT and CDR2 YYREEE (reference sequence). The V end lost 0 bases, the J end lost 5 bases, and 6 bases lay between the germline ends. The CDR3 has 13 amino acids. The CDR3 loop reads CASSLETDNEQFF. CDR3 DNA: TGTGCCAGCAGCTTGGAAACAGACAATGAGCAGTTCTTC.

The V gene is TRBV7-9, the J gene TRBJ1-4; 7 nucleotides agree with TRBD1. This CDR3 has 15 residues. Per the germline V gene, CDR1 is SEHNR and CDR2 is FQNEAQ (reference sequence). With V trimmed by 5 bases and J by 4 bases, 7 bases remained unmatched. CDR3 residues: CASSPRTGDNEKLFF. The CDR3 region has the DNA TGTGCCAGCAGCCCTCGGACAGGTGATAATGAAAAACTGTTTTTT.

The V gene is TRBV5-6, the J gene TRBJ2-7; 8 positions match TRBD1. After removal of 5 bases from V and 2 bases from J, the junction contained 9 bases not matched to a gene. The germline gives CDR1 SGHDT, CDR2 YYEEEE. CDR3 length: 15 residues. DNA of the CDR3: TGTGCCAGCAGGCCCGGGACAGGCGGACCCTACGAGCAGTACTTC. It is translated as CASRPGTGGPYEQYF.

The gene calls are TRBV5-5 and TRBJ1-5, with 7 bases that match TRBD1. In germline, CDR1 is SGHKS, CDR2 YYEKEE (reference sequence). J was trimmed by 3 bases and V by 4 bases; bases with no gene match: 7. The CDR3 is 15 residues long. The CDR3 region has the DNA TGTGCCAGCAGCCACCGGGACAGCTTCAATCAGCCCCAGCATTTT. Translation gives CASSHRDSFNQPQHF.

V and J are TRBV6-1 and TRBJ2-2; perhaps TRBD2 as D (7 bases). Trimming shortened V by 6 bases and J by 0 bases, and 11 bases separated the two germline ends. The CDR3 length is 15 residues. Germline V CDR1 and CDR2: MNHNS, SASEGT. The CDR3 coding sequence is TGTGCCAGCAGCGTGGGGGGGCCGAACACCGGGGAGCTGTTTTTT. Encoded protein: CASSVGGPNTGELFF.

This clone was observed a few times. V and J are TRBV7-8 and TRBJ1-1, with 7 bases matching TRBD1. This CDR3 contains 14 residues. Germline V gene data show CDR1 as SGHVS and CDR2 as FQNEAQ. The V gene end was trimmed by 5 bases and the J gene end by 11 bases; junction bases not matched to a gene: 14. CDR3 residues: CASSVSFLQGLAFF. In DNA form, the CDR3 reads TGTGCCAGCAGCGTCTCATTTTTACAGGGGCTGGCTTTCTTT.

CDR3 loop: CSVAGSVNQPQHF. CDR3 in DNA: TGCAGCGTTGCAGGTAGCGTCAATCAGCCCCAGCATTTT. The rearrangement links TRBV29-1 to TRBJ1-5; D gene ambiguous. This CDR3 has 13 residues. From germline, CDR1 is SQVTM and CDR2 ANQGSEA. Trimming removed 4 bases at V and 3 bases at J, with 10 bases between.

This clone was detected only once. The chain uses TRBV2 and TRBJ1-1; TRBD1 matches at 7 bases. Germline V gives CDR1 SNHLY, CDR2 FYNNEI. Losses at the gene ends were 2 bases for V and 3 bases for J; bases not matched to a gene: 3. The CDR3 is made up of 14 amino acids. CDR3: CASSEFQGDTEAFF. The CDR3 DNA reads TGTGCCAGCAGTGAATTCCAGGGGGACACTGAAGCTTTCTTT.

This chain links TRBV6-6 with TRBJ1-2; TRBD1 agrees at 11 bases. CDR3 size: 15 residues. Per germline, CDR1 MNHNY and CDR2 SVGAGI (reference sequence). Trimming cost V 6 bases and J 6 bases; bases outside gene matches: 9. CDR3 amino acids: CASRSPRDRGDGYTF. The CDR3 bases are TGTGCCAGCAGGTCGCCCCGGGACAGGGGGGATGGCTACACCTTC.

CDR3 sequence: CASIIWGGSLNTEAFF. In DNA form, the CDR3 reads TGTGCCAGCATCATTTGGGGGGGCAGCCTGAACACTGAAGCTTTCTTT. This chain links TRBV5-6 with TRBJ1-1; D might be TRBD1 (6 bases). The length of the CDR3 is 16 residues. The germline V gene encodes CDR1 SGHDT and CDR2 YYEEEE. Trimming took off 6 bases at V and 0 bases at J, with 18 bases between the two ends.

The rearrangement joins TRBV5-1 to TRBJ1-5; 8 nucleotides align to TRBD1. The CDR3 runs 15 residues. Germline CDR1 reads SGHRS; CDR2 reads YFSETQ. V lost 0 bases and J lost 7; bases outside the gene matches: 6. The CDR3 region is CASSLVPGGGQPQHF. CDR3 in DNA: TGCGCCAGCAGCTTGGTTCCAGGGGGCGGGCAGCCCCAGCATTTT.

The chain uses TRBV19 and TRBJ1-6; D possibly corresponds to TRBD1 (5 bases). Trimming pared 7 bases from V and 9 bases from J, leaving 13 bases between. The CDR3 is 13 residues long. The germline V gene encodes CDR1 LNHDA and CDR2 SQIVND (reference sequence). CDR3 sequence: CASTWQGSSPLHF. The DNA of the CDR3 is TGTGCCAGTACGTGGCAGGGCAGTTCACCCCTCCACTTT.

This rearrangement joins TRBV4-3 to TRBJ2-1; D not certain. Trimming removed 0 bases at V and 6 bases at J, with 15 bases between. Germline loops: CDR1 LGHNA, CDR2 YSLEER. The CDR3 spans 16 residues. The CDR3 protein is CASSQDPLPVGNEQFF. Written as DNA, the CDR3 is TGCGCCAGCAGCCAAGATCCCCTACCGGTTGGCAATGAGCAGTTCTTC.

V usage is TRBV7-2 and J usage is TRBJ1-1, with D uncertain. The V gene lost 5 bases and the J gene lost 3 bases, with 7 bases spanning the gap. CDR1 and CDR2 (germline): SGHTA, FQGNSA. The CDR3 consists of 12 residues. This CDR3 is CASSEEYTEAFF. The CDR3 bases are TGTGCCAGCAGCGAGGAATACACTGAAGCTTTCTTT.